This TCR beta chain originates from a study of vaccination effects on CD4 cells after COVID-19. In the study overall: Two convalescent patients gave samples 16 days and one week before vaccination.

General observations from the study: The authors studied few convalescent patients and collected no early post-infection timepoints. Both infection-induced and vaccine-induced clones contracted markedly at late post-vaccination timepoints.

Comment on this clone: Its antigen is not known.

V was clipped by 5 bases and J by 5 bases; unmatched bases: 11. There are 17 residues in the CDR3. Germline lookup yields CDR1 SGHVS and CDR2 FQNEAQ. The ViraFEST assay expanded antigen-specific CD4+ T cells with viral peptide pools before sequencing. After less than 11 days in culture, the CD4+ T cells were isolated. Confirmation by PCR established that the person had SARS-CoV-2 infection between March and December 2020. Researchers swapped half the medium for IL-2 medium on both days 3 and 7. This table comes from immunoSEQ multiplex PCR, and its TCRdb copy is limited to in-frame clones, with some not included. The data contain some 40,000 clones, approximately 70% of them singletons.

The genes are TRBV7-8 and TRBJ2-1; TRBD2 agrees at 11 bases. This TCR was sampled from a human donor who had a prior SARS-CoV-2 infection. The source material was CD4+ T cells from PBMCs cultured with a peptide pool, sampled before COVID-19 vaccination. The CDR3 coding sequence is TGTGCCAGCAGCGGCCCTTCGGGACTAGCGGTGAACAATGAGCAGTTCTTC. It yields the protein CASSGPSGLAVNNEQFF. The whole variable domain, filled in from reference TRBV7-8 and TRBJ2-1, reads GAGVSQSPRYKVAKRGQDVALRCDPISGHVSLFWYQQALGQGPEFLTYFQNEAQLDKSGLPSDRFFAERPEGSVSTLKIQRTQQEDSAVYLCASSGPSGLAVNNEQFFGPGTRLTVL.